The sequence of this TCR beta chain was determined in a study of blood T cell repertoires in COVID-19 (dated by TCRdb to about 2020). Some background on the complete study: Samples from collaborators originated in the United States, Italy and Spain and spanned both the acute and convalescent phases of COVID-19. The material from the prospective study consisted of cDNA or gDNA derived from T cells, B-cell-depleted T cells, or PBMCs. Subjects who had been exposed to COVID-19, were actively infected with it, or had recovered from it provided the deeply sampled blood TCRbeta repertoires that made up the dataset. Sample metadata almost always included a de-identified subject ID, COVID-19 status, age in years and sex. A freely available public database, intended as a resource for researchers studying the immune response to SARS-CoV-2, is where the repertoires were released. Samples were obtained from the ongoing ImmuneRACE study (first 160 participants) and from about 1,300 subjects provided by 6 global collaborators. HLA class I and class II types, where available, came from metadata supplied by the sample provider rather than from assay-based typing. The study at large found these results: The amount of clinical and demographic metadata varied by source and participant and was provided uncurated.

This clone occurred once. Its recognized antigen is unknown. No per-base quality is available; no much larger clone lies one base away. The V end loses 4 bases and the J end loses 3 bases, and a stretch of 16 bases separates them. CDR1 and CDR2 are drawn from the germline V gene: MGHDK, SYGVNS. The CDR3, cysteine through phenylalanine, is 16 amino acids long. Here the CDR3 DNA is all that survives: 48 bases in frame from base 1. Each collaborating institution followed its own protocols to collect whole blood in K2EDTA tubes. For TCRbeta analysis, collaborator samples were shipped as frozen whole blood, as isolated PBMCs, or as DNA extracted from either sample type. TCRbeta CDR3 regions were amplified from genomic DNA by means of the immunoSEQ Assay, a bias-controlled multiplex PCR. The authors processed their data as follows. Nucleated cell counts per sample were estimated from amplification of reference gene primers within the assay. To quantify the absolute abundance of each unique TCRbeta CDR3 rearrangement, sequence reads were collapsed and filtered. For each sample, productive Simpson clonality was calculated as the square root of Simpson's diversity index over productive rearrangements. In its TCRdb copy, this immuneACCESS table keeps in-frame sequences only and misses some clones. Where compared with another copy, unresolved V genes explain less than half of these, and the others have no known cause. V, J and clone size are taken as reported in that table, and D and trimming were inferred from the DNA itself. The sample records 100,000 to 150,000 clones, about 80% of which are singletons. The ten largest account for roughly 17% of the sample.

The chain is encoded by TRBV25-1 joined to TRBJ2-1; matching of 6 bases hints at TRBD1 as the D gene. The sequence derives from a man aged 55 to 70 with active or convalescent COVID-19. Sample: peripheral blood. CDR3 reads: CASSAEGGGSYNEQFF. The nucleotide sequence is given as TGTGCCAGCAGTGCCGAGGGTGGGGGCAGCTACAATGAGCAGTTCTTC.